The rows below give T cell receptor beta chains drawn from one sample of a study of T-cell reconstitution after alpha-beta-depleted transplantation in children. One entry per CDR3 protein results from TCRdb running MiXCR on the PCR reads. This table has about 410,000 distinct CDR3 sequences, about a fifth appearing once. The specimen was PBMCs from the stem cell graft donor, collected from the stem cell graft. These receptors all come from a human donor who donated a stem cell graft to a child with acute myeloid leukemia. Both conserved end residues are part of each CDR3. The D gene is left open where the match is weak. Clone sizes are given selectively: once, few, many, or a class where the clone is expanded.

d_call	j_call	clone_size	v_call	cdr3_aa	cdr3_nt
-	TRBJ2-3	few	TRBV5-1	CASSLAVSGGSTDTQYF	TGCGCCAGCAGCTTGGCCGTTTCCGGCGGTAGCACAGATACGCAGTATTTT
TRBD1	TRBJ1-1	many	TRBV12-3/TRBV12-4	CASSFGDRGLAEAFF	TGTGCCAGCAGTTTCGGGGACAGGGGGCTTGCTGAAGCTTTCTTT
-	TRBJ1-1	-	TRBV7-3	CASSLMGSDTEAFF	TGTGCCAGCAGCTTAATGGGGAGCGACACTGAAGCTTTCTTT
-	TRBJ2-3	many	TRBV20-1	CSASQGSTDTQYF	TGCAGTGCGTCCCAAGGGAGCACAGATACGCAGTATTTT
-	TRBJ2-5	-	TRBV12-3/TRBV12-4	CASSFGLMGTQYF	TGTGCCAGCAGTTTTGGACTAATGGGGACCCAGTACTTC
-	TRBJ2-1	-	TRBV13	CASSLGRIYNEQFF	TGTGCCAGCAGCTTAGGACGGATTTACAATGAGCAGTTCTTC
-	TRBJ2-7	few	TRBV13	CASSPTGARGSYEQYF	TGTGCCAGCAGCCCGACGGGGGCCAGGGGCTCCTACGAGCAGTACTTC
-	TRBJ2-3	many	TRBV28	CASSLTSTDTQYF	TGTGCCAGCAGTTTGACAAGCACAGATACGCAGTATTTT
-	TRBJ2-1	-	TRBV20-1	CSASYLGRSSYNEQFF	TGCAGTGCTAGTTACCTCGGGAGATCCTCGTACAATGAGCAGTTCTTC
-	TRBJ1-5	many	TRBV6-2/TRBV6-3	CASSYSFEGDNQPQHF	TGTGCCAGCAGTTACTCGTTCGAAGGGGACAATCAGCCCCAGCATTTT
-	TRBJ2-1	few	TRBV10-2	CASSVRGGNNEQFF	TGCGCCAGCAGTGTGAGGGGGGGGAACAATGAGCAGTTCTTC
TRBD1	TRBJ2-7	few	TRBV25-1	CASSGRDRGNEQYF	TGTGCCAGCAGTGGCCGGGACAGGGGGAACGAGCAGTACTTC
-	TRBJ2-7	once	TRBV24-1	CATSDHGSNEQYF	TGTGCCACCAGTGACCACGGGTCGAACGAGCAGTACTTC
-	TRBJ2-1	many	TRBV4-1	CASSQGTPYNEQFF	TGCGCCAGCAGCCAAGGGACTCCATACAATGAGCAGTTCTTC
-	TRBJ1-2	once	TRBV5-5	CASSLGRGGNYGYTF	TGTGCCAGCAGCTTGGGCAGGGGCGGGAACTATGGCTACACCTTC
-	TRBJ2-3	many	TRBV6-5	CASSYSTGGVTQYF	TGTGCCAGCAGTTACTCGACGGGGGGCGTTACGCAGTATTTT
-	TRBJ1-5	-	TRBV28	CASSFAGTSHQPQHF	TGTGCCAGCAGTTTCGCTGGGACCTCGCATCAGCCCCAGCATTTT
-	TRBJ2-5	-	TRBV5-6	CASSWGPGRTSETQYF	TGTGCCAGCAGCTGGGGACCGGGAAGAACTTCGGAGACCCAGTACTTC
-	TRBJ1-5	-	TRBV18	CASSPMEAMNQPQHF	TGTGCCAGCTCACCAATGGAGGCTATGAATCAGCCCCAGCATTTT
TRBD2	TRBJ2-5	many	TRBV29-1	CSVEREETQYF	TGCAGCGTTGAGCGGGAGGAGACCCAGTACTTC
-	TRBJ2-7	few	TRBV20-1	CSARVAEVSYEQYF	TGCAGTGCTAGAGTTGCAGAGGTCTCCTACGAGCAGTACTTC
-	TRBJ2-4	many	TRBV28	CASSLPTGRGGNIQYF	TGTGCCAGCAGTTTACCCACGGGCAGGGGAGGAAACATTCAGTACTTC
-	TRBJ2-7	few	TRBV27	CASRDRYEQYF	TGTGCCAGCAGGGACCGATACGAGCAGTACTTC
-	TRBJ2-7	-	TRBV7-6	CASSLAGVAMDYEQYF	TGTGCCAGCAGCTTAGCGGGGGTAGCGATGGACTACGAGCAGTACTTC
TRBD1	TRBJ2-7	few	TRBV24-1	CATSKQGYGEQYF	TGTGCCACCAGTAAACAGGGGTATGGGGAGCAGTACTTC
-	TRBJ2-7	few	TRBV29-1	CSVEVDLHEQYF	TGCAGCGTTGAAGTGGACCTCCACGAGCAGTACTTC
-	TRBJ1-3	few	TRBV28	CASSPQEAGNTIYF	TGTGCCAGCAGTCCCCAGGAGGCTGGAAACACCATATATTTT
TRBD1	TRBJ2-3	many	TRBV13	CASSNGTATDTQYF	TGTGCCAGCAGCAACGGGACAGCCACAGATACGCAGTATTTT
-	TRBJ2-1	-	TRBV18	CASSPVVEGEDEQFF	TGTGCCAGCTCACCAGTGGTCGAGGGTGAAGATGAGCAGTTCTTC
-	TRBJ2-7	-	TRBV12-3/TRBV12-4	CASSFSPIYEQYF	TGTGCCAGCAGTTTCAGCCCCATCTACGAGCAGTACTTC
TRBD1	TRBJ1-1	-	TRBV5-1	CASSTWTGGTEAFF	TGCGCCAGCAGCACTTGGACAGGGGGAACTGAAGCTTTCTTT
TRBD1	TRBJ2-7	-	TRBV29-1	CSVAGQGSAEQYF	TGCAGCGTTGCCGGACAGGGATCAGCCGAGCAGTACTTC
TRBD2	TRBJ2-3	-	TRBV11-1	CASSLDTGTSGYTDTQYF	TGTGCCAGCAGCTTAGACACCGGGACTAGCGGCTACACAGATACGCAGTATTTT
-	TRBJ2-7	many	TRBV29-1	CSVGSESYEQYF	TGCAGCGTTGGGAGCGAGTCCTACGAGCAGTACTTC
-	TRBJ2-3	few	TRBV7-2	CASSPTRGPRGRYF	TGTGCCAGCAGCCCTACGCGGGGGCCAAGGGGGAGGTATTTT
TRBD2	TRBJ2-1	few	TRBV12-3/TRBV12-4	CASSPTSGRFNEQFF	TGTGCCAGCAGTCCCACTAGCGGGAGGTTCAATGAGCAGTTCTTC
-	TRBJ1-2	few	TRBV15	CATSTRVGTNYGYTF	TGTGCCACCAGCACCCGGGTCGGGACAAACTATGGCTACACCTTC
-	TRBJ2-1	-	TRBV20-1	CSARRGTLYNEQFF	TGCAGTGCTAGGAGGGGTACTCTCTACAATGAGCAGTTCTTC
-	TRBJ2-1	-	TRBV12-3/TRBV12-4	CASSFALDNEQFF	TGTGCCAGCAGTTTTGCCTTGGACAATGAGCAGTTCTTC
-	TRBJ2-7	-	TRBV12-3/TRBV12-4	CASSLGAGGTHF	TGTGCCAGCAGTTTAGGGGCTGGCGGGACCCACTTC
TRBD1	TRBJ2-1	many	TRBV12-3/TRBV12-4	CASSLGQGAYNEQFF	TGTGCCAGCAGTTTAGGACAGGGGGCTTACAATGAGCAGTTCTTC
TRBD2	TRBJ2-1	-	TRBV20-1	CSARLAGADEQFF	TGCAGTGCTAGACTAGCGGGAGCAGATGAGCAGTTCTTC
-	TRBJ2-1	few	TRBV9	CASSVGYELGLRGEQFF	TGTGCCAGCAGCGTAGGCTACGAACTAGGTCTCCGCGGTGAGCAGTTCTTC
-	TRBJ1-2	few	TRBV7-2	CASSSAYTRSYTF	TGTGCCAGCAGCTCGGCTTACACGAGATCCTACACCTTC
-	TRBJ2-7	-	TRBV29-1	CSVVGTAVYEQYF	TGCAGCGTTGTCGGGACGGCCGTCTACGAGCAGTACTTC
TRBD1	TRBJ2-2	-	TRBV20-1	CSAWKGQLNTGELFF	TGCAGTGCTTGGAAGGGACAGTTAAACACCGGGGAGCTGTTTTTT
TRBD2	TRBJ2-7	few	TRBV20-1	CSATTSGGSYEQYF	TGCAGTGCTACAACTAGCGGGGGTTCCTACGAGCAGTACTTC
-	TRBJ2-7	-	TRBV7-9	CASSSRDRYEQYF	TGTGCCAGCAGCTCCCGGGACCGCTACGAGCAGTACTTC
TRBD2	TRBJ2-1	many	TRBV29-1	CSVEPWRTSGRLRQFF	TGCAGCGTTGAACCCTGGAGGACTAGCGGGAGACTACGGCAGTTCTTC
TRBD1	TRBJ2-6	-	TRBV20-1	CSARVGQPYSGANVLTF	TGCAGTGCTAGGGTGGGACAGCCGTACTCTGGGGCCAACGTCCTGACTTTC
TRBD1	TRBJ1-5	many	TRBV19	CASSSGTGGNQPQHF	TGTGCCAGTAGTTCCGGGACAGGGGGCAATCAGCCCCAGCATTTT
TRBD2	TRBJ2-1	-	TRBV9	CASSVGAGGKNEQFF	TGTGCCAGCAGCGTAGGTGCGGGAGGGAAGAATGAGCAGTTCTTC
-	TRBJ2-7	few	TRBV20-1	CSARLTPYEQYF	TGCAGTGCTAGATTGACCCCCTACGAGCAGTACTTC
-	TRBJ2-1	-	TRBV28	CASSRTTVYSYNEQFF	TGTGCCAGCAGCCGAACGACAGTCTACTCCTACAATGAGCAGTTCTTC
-	TRBJ2-6	many	TRBV20-1	CSAHNGDSGANVLTF	TGCAGTGCCCATAACGGGGACTCTGGGGCCAACGTCCTGACTTTC
TRBD1	TRBJ2-7	-	TRBV12-3/TRBV12-4	CASSDRGLSYEQYF	TGTGCCAGCAGTGACAGGGGGCTTTCCTACGAGCAGTACTTC
-	TRBJ2-5	-	TRBV7-9	CASVYRETQYF	TGTGCCAGCGTGTACCGGGAGACCCAGTACTTC
-	TRBJ2-7	-	TRBV28	CASMRGSEQYF	TGTGCCAGCATGAGGGGCAGCGAGCAGTACTTC
-	TRBJ2-1	-	TRBV27	CASSLLRFEQFF	TGTGCCAGCAGTTTACTCCGTTTTGAGCAGTTCTTC